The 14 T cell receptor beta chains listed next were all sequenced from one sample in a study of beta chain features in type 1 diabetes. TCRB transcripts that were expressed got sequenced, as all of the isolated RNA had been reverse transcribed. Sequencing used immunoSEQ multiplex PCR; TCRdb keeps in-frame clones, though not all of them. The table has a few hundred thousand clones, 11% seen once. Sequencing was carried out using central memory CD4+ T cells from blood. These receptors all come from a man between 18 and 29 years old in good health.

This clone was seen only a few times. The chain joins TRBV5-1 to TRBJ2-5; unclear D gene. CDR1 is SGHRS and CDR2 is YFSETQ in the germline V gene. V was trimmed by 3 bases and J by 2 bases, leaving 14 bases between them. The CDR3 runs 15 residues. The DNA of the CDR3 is TGCGCCAGCAGCTCTATGACACTCAATCAAGAGACCCAGTACTTC. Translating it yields CASSSMTLNQETQYF.

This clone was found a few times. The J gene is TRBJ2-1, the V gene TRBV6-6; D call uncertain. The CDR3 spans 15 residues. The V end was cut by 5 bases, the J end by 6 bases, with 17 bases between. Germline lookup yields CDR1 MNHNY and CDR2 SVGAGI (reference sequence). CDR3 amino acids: CASSTHVWTGNEQFF. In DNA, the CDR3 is TGTGCCAGCAGTACTCACGTTTGGACGGGCAATGAGCAGTTCTTC.

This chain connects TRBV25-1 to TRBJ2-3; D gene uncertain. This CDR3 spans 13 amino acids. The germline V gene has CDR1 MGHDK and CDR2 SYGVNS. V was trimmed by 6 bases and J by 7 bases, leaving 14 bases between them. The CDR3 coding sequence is TGTGCCAGCAGCGTCCTAGGCGCATATACGCAGTATTTT. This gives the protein CASSVLGAYTQYF.

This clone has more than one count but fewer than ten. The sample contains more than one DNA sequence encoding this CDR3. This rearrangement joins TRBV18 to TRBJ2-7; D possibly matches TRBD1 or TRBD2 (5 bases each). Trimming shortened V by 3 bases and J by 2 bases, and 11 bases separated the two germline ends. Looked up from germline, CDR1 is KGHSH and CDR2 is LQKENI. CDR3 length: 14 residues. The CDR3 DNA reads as TGTGCCAGCTCACCGGGGGACGGCACCTACGAGCAGTACTTC. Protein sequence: CASSPGDGTYEQYF.

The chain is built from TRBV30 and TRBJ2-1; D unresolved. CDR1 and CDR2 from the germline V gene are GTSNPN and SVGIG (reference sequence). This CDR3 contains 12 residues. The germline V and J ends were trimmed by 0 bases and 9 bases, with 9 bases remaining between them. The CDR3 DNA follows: TGTGCCTGGAGTGTACAAGCCGGTGAGCAGTTCTTC. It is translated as CAWSVQAGEQFF. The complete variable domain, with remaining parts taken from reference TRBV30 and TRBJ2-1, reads SQTIHQWPATLVQPVGSPLSLECTVEGTSNPNLYWYRQAAGRGLQLLFYSVGIGQISSEVPQNLSASRPQDRQFILSSKKLLLSDSGFYLCAWSVQAGEQFFGPGTRLTVL.

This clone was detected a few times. CDR3 in DNA: TGTGCCAGCAGCCGGGCAGGGAACGGTCAGCCCCAGCATTTT. It specifies CASSRAGNGQPQHF. The chain has TRBV7-2 and TRBJ1-5; a possible D gene is TRBD1 (5 bases). This CDR3 comprises 14 residues. Trimming took off 5 bases at V and 6 bases at J, with 14 bases between the two ends. The germline CDR1 and CDR2 sequences are SGHTA and FQGNSA.

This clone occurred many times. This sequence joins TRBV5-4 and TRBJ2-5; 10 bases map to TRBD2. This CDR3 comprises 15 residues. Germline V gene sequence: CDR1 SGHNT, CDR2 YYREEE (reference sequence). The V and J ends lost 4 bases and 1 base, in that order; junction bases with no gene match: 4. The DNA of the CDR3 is TGTGCCAGCAGCCCGGGGACTAGCGCCCAAGAGACCCAGTACTTC. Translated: CASSPGTSAQETQYF.

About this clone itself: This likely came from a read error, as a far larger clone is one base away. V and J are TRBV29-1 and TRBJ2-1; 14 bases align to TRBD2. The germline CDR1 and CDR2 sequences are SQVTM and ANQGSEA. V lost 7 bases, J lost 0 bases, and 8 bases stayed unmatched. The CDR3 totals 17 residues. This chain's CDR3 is CSAPTSGRASSYNEQFF. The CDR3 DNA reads TGCAGCGCCCCGACTAGCGGGAGGGCGAGCTCCTACAATGAGCAGTTCTTC.

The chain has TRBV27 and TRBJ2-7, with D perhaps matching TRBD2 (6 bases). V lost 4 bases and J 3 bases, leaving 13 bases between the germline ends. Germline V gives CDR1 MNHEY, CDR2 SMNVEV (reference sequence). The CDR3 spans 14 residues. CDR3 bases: TGTGCCAGCAGTTCCCCGGGACTCCACTACGAGCAGTACTTC. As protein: CASSSPGLHYEQYF.

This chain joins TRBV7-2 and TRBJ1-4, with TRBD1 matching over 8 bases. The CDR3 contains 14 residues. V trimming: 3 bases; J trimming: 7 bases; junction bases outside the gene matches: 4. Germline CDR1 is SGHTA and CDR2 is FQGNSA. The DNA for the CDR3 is TGTGCCAGCAGCTTCAGGACAGGGCCTGAAAAACTGTTTTTT. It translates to CASSFRTGPEKLFF.

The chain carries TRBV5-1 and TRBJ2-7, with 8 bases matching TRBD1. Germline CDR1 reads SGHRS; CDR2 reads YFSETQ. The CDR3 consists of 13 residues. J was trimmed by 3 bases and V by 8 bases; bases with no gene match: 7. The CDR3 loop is CARNRDRFYEQYF. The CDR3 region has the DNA TGCGCCAGAAACCGGGACAGGTTCTACGAGCAGTACTTC.

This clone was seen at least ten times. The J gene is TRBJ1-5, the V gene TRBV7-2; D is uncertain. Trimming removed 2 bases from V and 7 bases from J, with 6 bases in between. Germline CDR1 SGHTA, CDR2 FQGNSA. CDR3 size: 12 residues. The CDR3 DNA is TGTGCCAGCAGCTTATTCCGACAGCCCCAGCATTTT. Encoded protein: CASSLFRQPQHF.

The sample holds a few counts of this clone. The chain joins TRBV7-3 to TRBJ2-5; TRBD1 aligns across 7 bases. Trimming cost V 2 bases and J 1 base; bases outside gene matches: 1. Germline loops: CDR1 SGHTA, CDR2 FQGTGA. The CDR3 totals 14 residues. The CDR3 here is CASSLDRAQETQYF. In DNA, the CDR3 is TGTGCCAGCAGCTTAGACAGGGCCCAAGAGACCCAGTACTTC.

CDR3 sequence (DNA): TGTGCCAGCAGCCCCGCAGGACAAACCTACGAGCAGTACTTC. It yields the protein CASSPAGQTYEQYF. The gene calls are TRBV21-1 and TRBJ2-7; the table's D call of TRBD1 was not tested on the DNA. TRBV21-1 represents a pseudogene. This CDR3 region has 14 residues.